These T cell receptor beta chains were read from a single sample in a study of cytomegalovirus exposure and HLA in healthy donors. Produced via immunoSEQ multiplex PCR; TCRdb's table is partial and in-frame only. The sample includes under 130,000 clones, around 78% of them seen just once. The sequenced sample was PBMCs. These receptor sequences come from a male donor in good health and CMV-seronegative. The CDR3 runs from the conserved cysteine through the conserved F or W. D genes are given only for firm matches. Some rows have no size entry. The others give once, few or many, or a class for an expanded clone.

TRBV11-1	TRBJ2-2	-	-	TGTGCCAGCAGTTTAGGACTCTTCACCGGGGAGCTGTTTTTT	CASSLGLFTGELFF
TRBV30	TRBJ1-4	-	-	TGTGCCTGGAATGACAAGAACGTGTATGAAAAACTGTTTTTT	CAWNDKNVYEKLFF
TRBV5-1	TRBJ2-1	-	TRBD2	TGCGCCAGCAGCTTGATGGCGGGACTAGGGACCAATGAGCAGTTCTTC	CASSLMAGLGTNEQFF
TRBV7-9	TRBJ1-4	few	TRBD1	TGTGCCAGCAGCCTCTCTGGGGTACAGGGGGCGCGGGAAAAACTGTTTTTT	CASSLSGVQGAREKLFF
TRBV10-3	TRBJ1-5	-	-	TGTGCCATCAGTGCGGGGGGAGAGGGCAATCAGCCCCAGCATTTT	CAISAGGEGNQPQHF
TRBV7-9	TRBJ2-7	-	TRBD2	TGTGCCAGCAGCTTAGGGGCGGGAGCGGGGAAACACTACGAGCAGTACTTC	CASSLGAGAGKHYEQYF
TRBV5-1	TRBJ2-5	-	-	TGCGCCAGCAGCTTTATCCAGCGGGCGACCCAGTACTTC	CASSFIQRATQYF
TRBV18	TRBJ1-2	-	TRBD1	TGTGCCAGCTCACCAACCGGGACAGGGGAGGTCGGCTATGGCTACACCTTC	CASSPTGTGEVGYGYTF
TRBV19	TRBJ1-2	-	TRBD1	TGTGCCAGTAGACCGACAGGGATCGGTGGCTACACCTTC	CASRPTGIGGYTF
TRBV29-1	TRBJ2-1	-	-	TGCAGCGTTGCATTCCTTGCAGGGCGCAATGAGCAGTTCTTC	CSVAFLAGRNEQFF
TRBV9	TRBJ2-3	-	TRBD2	TGTGCCAGCAGCGTAGCGAGCGGGAGAACAAGTACGCAGTATTTT	CASSVASGRTSTQYF
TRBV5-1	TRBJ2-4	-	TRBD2	TGCGCCAGCAGCTTCCGGGGGGTCAAAAACATTCAGTACTTC	CASSFRGVKNIQYF
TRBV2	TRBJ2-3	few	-	TGTGCCAGCAGTTACAGGCGAACTAGCACAGATACGCAGTATTTT	CASSYRRTSTDTQYF
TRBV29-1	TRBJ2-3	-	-	TGCAGCGTTGAAGATCCGGGGGTAGCTAGCACAGATACGCAGTATTTT	CSVEDPGVASTDTQYF
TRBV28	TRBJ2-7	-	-	TGTGCCAGCAATACTCGGGGGATGCAGTACTTC	CASNTRGMQYF
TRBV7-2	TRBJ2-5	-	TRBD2	TGTGCCAGCAGCCCTAGCGGCCAAGAGACCCAGTACTTC	CASSPSGQETQYF
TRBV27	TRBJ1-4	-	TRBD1	TGTGCCAGCAGGACAGGGGGTGAAAAACTGTTTTTT	CASRTGGEKLFF
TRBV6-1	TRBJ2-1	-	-	TGTGCCAGCCGACTTGAAAAGGACAATGAGCAGTTCTTC	CASRLEKDNEQFF
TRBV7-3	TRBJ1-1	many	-	TGTGCCAGCAGCTTAGCGGGGTCGAACACTGAAGCTTTCTTT	CASSLAGSNTEAFF
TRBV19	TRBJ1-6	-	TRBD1	TGTGCCTGCTCGGACAGGGGCTATAATTCACCCCTCCACTTT	CACSDRGYNSPLHF
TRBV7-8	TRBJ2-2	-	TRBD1	TGTGCCAGCAGTTCGGGACAGGGAAGTTCCGGGGAGCTGTTTTTT	CASSSGQGSSGELFF
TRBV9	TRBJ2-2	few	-	TGTGCCAGCAGCGTAGAGGGTTTAGGACAAACCGGCTCAGGGGAGCTGTTTTTT	CASSVEGLGQTGSGELFF
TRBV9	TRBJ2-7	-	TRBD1	TGTGCCAGCAGCGGGACAGGGGGCTACGAGCAGTACTTC	CASSGTGGYEQYF
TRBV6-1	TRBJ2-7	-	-	TGTGCCAGCAGTGCCCAGGGGTCCTACGAGCAGTACTTC	CASSAQGSYEQYF
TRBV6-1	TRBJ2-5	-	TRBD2	TGTGCCAGCAGCCAGGGACTACCCACCCCGGAGACCCAGTACTTC	CASSQGLPTPETQYF
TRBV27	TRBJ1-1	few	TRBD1	TGTGCCAGCAGTTTCCATCACGGGCAGGGGGCCACTGAAGCTTTCTTT	CASSFHHGQGATEAFF
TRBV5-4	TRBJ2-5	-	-	TGTGCCAGCAGCGGCGGGCAGCAACAAGAGACCCAGTACTTC	CASSGGQQQETQYF
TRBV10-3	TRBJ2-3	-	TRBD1	TGTGCCATCAGCTGGGACAGAGACACAGATACGCAGTATTTT	CAISWDRDTDTQYF
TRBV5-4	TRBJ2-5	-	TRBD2	TGTGCCAGCAGCAGAACGGGACTAGCGGAAGAGACCCAGTACTTC	CASSRTGLAEETQYF
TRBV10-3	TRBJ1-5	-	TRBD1	TGTGCCAGCAGTGAAGGGACAGACATCAACCCCCAGCATTTT	CASSEGTDINPQHF
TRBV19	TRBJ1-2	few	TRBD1	TGTGCCAGTAGTACTTCCGACAGGGCCGTTTATGGCTACACCTTC	CASSTSDRAVYGYTF
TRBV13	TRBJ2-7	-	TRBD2	TGTGCCAGCAGCTTAGGGACTAGCGGGCACCCCTACGAGCAGTACTTC	CASSLGTSGHPYEQYF
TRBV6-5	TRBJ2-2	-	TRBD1	TGTGCCAGCAGCCCCGGGACAGGGGCGACCGGGGAGCTGTTTTTT	CASSPGTGATGELFF
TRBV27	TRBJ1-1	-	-	TGTGCCAGCAAGTTCAGGTCCGGGGTTTGGACTGAAGCTTTCTTT	CASKFRSGVWTEAFF
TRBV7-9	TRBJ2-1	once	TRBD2	TGTGCCAGCACCCTAAGCGGGAGGCCCTACAATGAGCAGTTCTTC	CASTLSGRPYNEQFF
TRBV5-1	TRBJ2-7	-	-	TGCGCCAGCTCGGAGGGGGCGACCCCCTACGAGCAGTACTTC	CASSEGATPYEQYF